This passage covers 28 T cell receptor beta chains from one sample sequenced in a study of blood T cell repertoires in COVID-19. Sequenced by immunoSEQ multiplex PCR; TCRdb stores in-frame clones only, minus some. The sample shows approximately 170,000 clones, less than 90% of them seen only once. Material: PBMCs or T cells enriched from blood (not recorded which). The receptors come from a woman aged 45-59 years who had recovered from COVID-19.

The V and J genes are TRBV9 and TRBJ2-1; possibly TRBD1 for D (6 bases). This CDR3 comprises 14 residues. From germline, CDR1 is SGDLS and CDR2 YYNGEE. Trimming stripped 0 bases from V and 4 bases from J, with 8 bases between. The CDR3 loop reads CASSVGTVYNEQFF. CDR3 coding DNA: TGTGCCAGCAGCGTAGGGACAGTTTACAATGAGCAGTTCTTC. The whole variable domain, remainder taken from reference TRBV9 and TRBJ2-1, is DSGVTQTPKHLITATGQRVTLRCSPRSGDLSVYWYQQSLDQGLQFLIQYYNGEERAKGNILERFSAQQFPDLHSELNLSSLELGDSALYFCASSVGTVYNEQFFGPGTRLTVL.

The sample holds many counts of this clone. This chain joins TRBV27 and TRBJ1-1; tentative D call: TRBD1 (6 bases). This CDR3 is 13 amino acids long. V gave up 8 bases and J gave up 1 base, with 11 bases separating them. The germline V gene encodes CDR1 MNHEY and CDR2 SMNVEV (reference sequence). The CDR3 nucleotides read TGTGCCAGCGGGGGGGCCTCGAACACTGAAGCTTTCTTT. Translating gives CASGGASNTEAFF.

The gene calls are TRBV4-3 and TRBJ2-5; TRBD2 aligns across 10 bases. The V and J ends lost 0 bases and 4 bases, in that order; junction bases with no gene match: 8. CDR1 and CDR2 (germline): LGHNA, YSLEER. This CDR3 has 17 amino acids. CDR3 in DNA: TGCGCCAGCAGCCAAGATCCTAGCGGGAGTAGGCGAGAGACCCAGTACTTC. It is translated as CASSQDPSGSRRETQYF.

V gene TRBV6-5 combines with J gene TRBJ1-2, with 8 bases that match TRBD1. CDR1 MNHEY and CDR2 SVGAGI come from the germline V gene. This CDR3 is built from 14 residues. Trimming at V came to 8 bases and at J to 2 bases, leaving 7 bases not matched to a gene. The CDR3 bases are TGTGCCAGCTTTTGGGACAGGCCGAACTATGGCTACACCTTC. Its protein product is CASFWDRPNYGYTF.

The rearrangement joins TRBV11-2 to TRBJ1-4, with D possibly matching TRBD1 (5 bases). Trimming removed 5 bases at V and 14 bases at J, with 15 bases between. CDR1 is SGHAT, CDR2 FQNNGV, per germline. CDR3 length: 12 residues. The CDR3 sequence: CASSQAGGSLFF. For the CDR3, the DNA is TGTGCCAGCAGCCAGGCGGGGGGAAGTCTGTTTTTT.

This sequence joins TRBV19 and TRBJ1-2; no clear D gene. In germline, CDR1 is LNHDA, CDR2 SQIVND (reference sequence). The CDR3 has 16 amino acids. V was shortened by 3 bases and J by 5 bases, with 19 bases between the two germline ends. CDR3 sequence: CASSILELRVGYGYTF. The CDR3, as DNA: TGTGCCAGTAGTATTCTGGAACTCCGGGTGGGTTATGGCTACACCTTC. The whole variable domain, filled in from reference TRBV19 and TRBJ1-2, reads DGGITQSPKYLFRKEGQNVTLSCEQNLNHDAMYWYRQDPGQGLRLIYYSQIVNDFQKGDIAEGYSVSREKKESFPLTVTSAQKNPTAFYLCASSILELRVGYGYTFGSGTRLTVV.

This chain joins TRBV7-8 and TRBJ2-7, with a tentative D call TRBD2 (5 bases). Germline loops: CDR1 SGHVS, CDR2 FQNEAQ. With 1 base removed from V and 7 bases from J, the gap between germline ends came to 17 bases. There are 15 residues in the CDR3. The CDR3 sequence is CASSLVGILTGEQYF. The CDR3 DNA sequence: TGTGCCAGCAGCTTAGTGGGGATTCTTACGGGGGAGCAGTACTTC. Looking up the rest from reference TRBV7-8 and TRBJ2-7 gives the full variable domain: GAGVSQSPRYKVAKRGQDVALRCDPISGHVSLFWYQQALGQGPEFLTYFQNEAQLDKSGLPSDRFFAERPEGSVSTLKIQRTQQEDSAVYLCASSLVGILTGEQYFGPGTRLTVT.

This clone was seen only a few times. The genes are TRBV5-4 and TRBJ2-2; D is uncertain. V gave up 4 bases and J gave up 1 base, with 8 bases separating them. Germline CDR1 and CDR2: SGHNT and YYREEE (reference sequence). This CDR3 is 14 amino acids long. CDR3 DNA: TGTGCCAGCAGCGAGGATAGGAACACCGGGGAGCTGTTTTTT. It translates to CASSEDRNTGELFF.

This rearrangement joins TRBV28 to TRBJ2-2; D may be TRBD2 (7 bases). CDR3 length: 15 residues. Per germline, CDR1 MDHEN and CDR2 SYDVKM. The ends were cut back, 4 bases at V and 2 bases at J, with 11 bases in the middle. The CDR3 region has the DNA TGTGCCAGCAGTTCCAGCGGGACAAACACCGGGGAGCTGTTTTTT. Translation: CASSSSGTNTGELFF.

The V gene is TRBV19, the J gene TRBJ2-3; TRBD1 is a possible D gene (6 bases). V was shortened by 5 bases and J by 2 bases, with 14 bases between the two germline ends. Germline values: CDR1 LNHDA, CDR2 SQIVND (reference sequence). The CDR3 covers 15 residues. The CDR3 DNA sequence: TGTGCCAGTAGTTTTCGACAGGCCACCACAGATACGCAGTATTTT. Translated: CASSFRQATTDTQYF. Using reference TRBV19 and TRBJ2-3 for the parts outside the CDR3, the full variable domain is DGGITQSPKYLFRKEGQNVTLSCEQNLNHDAMYWYRQDPGQGLRLIYYSQIVNDFQKGDIAEGYSVSREKKESFPLTVTSAQKNPTAFYLCASSFRQATTDTQYFGPGTRLTVL.

The V call is TRBV5-1, the J call TRBJ2-2, with TRBD2 as a possible D gene (5 bases). Between the trimmed V and J ends, which lost 4 bases and 0 bases, there was a span of 7 bases. This CDR3 has 14 residues. CDR1 is SGHRS and CDR2 is YFSETQ in the germline V gene. The CDR3 sequence: CASSLGTNTGELFF. DNA of the CDR3: TGCGCCAGCAGCCTCGGGACGAACACCGGGGAGCTGTTTTTT.

The CDR3 DNA sequence: TGTGCCAGCAGCTTAACAGGGCGGGCGAGCTCCTACAATGAGCAGTTCTTC. Translation: CASSLTGRASSYNEQFF. The V and J genes are TRBV7-8 and TRBJ2-1; TRBD1 might be the D (6 bases). Germline V gives CDR1 SGHVS, CDR2 FQNEAQ. The CDR3 is made up of 17 amino acids. V was cut by 2 bases and J by 0 bases, with 14 bases left in between.

This chain joins TRBV2 and TRBJ1-1; perhaps TRBD1 as D (5 bases). Deletions cut 8 bases from V and 1 base from J, with 11 bases between. Germline CDR1 and CDR2: SNHLY and FYNNEI. CDR3 size: 13 residues. The DNA for the CDR3 is TGTGCCAGCCGGAGGGGCGGGAACACTGAAGCTTTCTTT. Translating it yields CASRRGGNTEAFF.

The rearrangement links TRBV7-9 to TRBJ1-3, with a weak D call TRBD1 (5 bases). Per the germline V gene, CDR1 is SEHNR and CDR2 is FQNEAQ (reference sequence). With 11 bases removed from V and 0 bases from J, the gap between germline ends came to 5 bases. The CDR3 consists of 11 residues. CDR3 region: CAGHSGNTIYF. In nucleotides, the CDR3 is TGTGCCGGACACTCTGGAAACACCATATATTTT.

V gene TRBV10-1 combines with J gene TRBJ2-7; 9 bases map to TRBD2. CDR1 and CDR2 from the germline V gene are WNHNN and SYGVQD (reference sequence). This CDR3 spans 15 amino acids. V lost 6 bases to trimming and J lost 3 bases; unmatched junction nucleotides: 9. The CDR3, as DNA: TGCGCCAGCAGCGGCGCGGGAGGGGCGGTCTACGAGCAGTACTTC. Amino acids: CASSGAGGAVYEQYF.

In this sample, this clone turned up once. The CDR3 DNA follows: TGTGCCAGCAGTCGTAGGGGCCTTGGGGAGACCCAGTACTTC. It yields the protein CASSRRGLGETQYF. This sequence joins TRBV6-5 and TRBJ2-5, with a tentative D call TRBD1 (5 bases). Germline CDR1 reads MNHEY; CDR2 reads SVGAGI. V was pared by 5 bases and J by 5 bases, with 15 bases between. The length of the CDR3 is 14 residues.

This clone was counted between two and nine times. The V and J genes are TRBV4-3 and TRBJ1-6; possibly TRBD1 for D (6 bases). This CDR3 region has 15 residues. Trimming took 0 bases from V and 5 from J, leaving 8 bases between them. Germline V gene data show CDR1 as LGHNA and CDR2 as YSLEER. The CDR3 region is CASSQERTDNSPLHF. CDR3 bases: TGCGCCAGCAGCCAAGAACGGACAGATAATTCACCCCTCCACTTT.

This rearrangement joins TRBV7-6 to TRBJ2-5; TRBD2 aligns across 10 bases. Per the germline V gene, CDR1 is SGHVS and CDR2 is FNYEAQ. The CDR3 is 14 amino acids. With 5 bases clipped from V and 8 bases from J, the junction kept 8 bases outside the gene matches. The CDR3 nucleotides read TGTGCCAGCAGCCAGGGGGCTAGCGGGGGTACCCAGTACTTC. This gives the protein CASSQGASGGTQYF.

In regard to this clone: Other DNA sequences in the same sample also yield this CDR3. The chain joins TRBV7-2 to TRBJ2-7; tentative D call: TRBD1 (6 bases). V was trimmed by 5 bases and J by 2 bases, leaving 10 bases between them. CDR1 and CDR2 (germline): SGHTA, FQGNSA. The CDR3 loop spans 13 amino acids. The CDR3 here is CASSLQGAYEQYF. DNA of the CDR3: TGTGCCAGCAGCCTACAGGGTGCCTACGAGCAGTACTTC.

The gene calls are TRBV13 and TRBJ1-2; D might be TRBD1 (6 bases). The CDR3 length is 13 residues. Germline CDR1 reads PRHDT; CDR2 reads FYEKMQ (reference sequence). Trimming pared 2 bases from V and 2 bases from J, leaving 6 bases between. Here the CDR3 DNA reads TGTGCCAGCAGCTTAACAGGGAACTATGGCTACACCTTC. This codes for CASSLTGNYGYTF.

The chain couples TRBV3-1 (or the pseudogene TRBV3-2) to TRBJ2-3; perhaps TRBD1 as D (6 bases). V lost 2 bases and J lost 1, with 7 bases in between. CDR3 size: 14 residues. The germline gives CDR1 LGHDT, CDR2 YNNKEL (reference sequence). Here the CDR3 DNA reads TGTGCCAGCAGCCAACGGACAGGCACAGATACGCAGTATTTT. Translating gives CASSQRTGTDTQYF.

The chain is built from TRBV9 and TRBJ2-3; 8 nucleotides align to TRBD1. The CDR3 spans 14 residues. Germline loops: CDR1 SGDLS, CDR2 YYNGEE. V was pared by 3 bases and J by 4 bases, with 4 bases of the junction left unmatched. The CDR3 DNA reads TGTGCCAGCAGCGGCCGGGACAGGCCAGATACGCAGTATTTT. Its protein product is CASSGRDRPDTQYF.

The chain recombines TRBV2 with TRBJ1-1; 7 nucleotides line up with TRBD1. Germline CDR1 and CDR2: SNHLY and FYNNEI. Losses at the gene ends were 5 bases for V and 5 bases for J; bases not matched to a gene: 14. The CDR3 spans 16 residues. CDR3 in amino acids: CASSSGGTAVQTEAFF. The CDR3 DNA reads as TGTGCCAGCAGTTCCGGCGGGACAGCGGTTCAAACTGAAGCTTTCTTT. Looking up the rest from reference TRBV2 and TRBJ1-1 gives the full variable domain: EPEVTQTPSHQVTQMGQEVILRCVPISNHLYFYWYRQILGQKVEFLVSFYNNEISEKSEIFDDQFSVERPDGSNFTLKIRSTKLEDSAMYFCASSSGGTAVQTEAFFGQGTRLTVV.

The chain links TRBV18 to TRBJ1-3, with 9 positions matching TRBD1. CDR3 length: 15 amino acids. The V gene end was trimmed by 6 bases and the J gene end by 2 bases; junction bases not matched to a gene: 5. Germline CDR1 and CDR2: KGHSH and LQKENI. The CDR3, as DNA: TGTGCCAGCTCTATACAGGGGGCAGCTGGAAACACCATATATTTT. Translated: CASSIQGAAGNTIYF.

The V gene is TRBV5-1, the J gene TRBJ2-1; 9 nucleotides match TRBD2. V trimming: 0 bases; J trimming: 2 bases; junction bases outside the gene matches: 3. The germline V gene has CDR1 SGHRS and CDR2 YFSETQ. The length of the CDR3 is 16 residues. Here the CDR3 DNA reads TGCGCCAGCAGCTTGGCAGCGGGGGGTGCCTACAATGAGCAGTTCTTC. Its translation is CASSLAAGGAYNEQFF.

The gene calls are TRBV28 and TRBJ2-7; 12 bases agree with TRBD2. This CDR3 is 18 amino acids long. The germline V gene has CDR1 MDHEN and CDR2 SYDVKM. V was clipped by 5 bases and J by 4 bases; unmatched bases: 15. The chain's CDR3 is CASSPPGLAGPVIYEQYF. DNA of the CDR3: TGTGCCAGCAGTCCGCCGGGACTAGCGGGCCCGGTTATTTACGAGCAGTACTTC.

This sequence joins TRBV19 and TRBJ1-5, with 9 bases lining up with TRBD1. Germline V gene data show CDR1 as LNHDA and CDR2 as SQIVND (reference sequence). The CDR3 consists of 13 residues. V shed 6 bases, J shed 10 bases, and the junction held 7 bases outside the gene matches. The CDR3, as DNA: TGTGCCAGTAGGGGACAGGGAGAGGGTCCCCAGCATTTT. Protein: CASRGQGEGPQHF.

CDR3 in DNA: TGTGCCGCCGGGGGGGATACGCAGTATTTT. This encodes CAAGGDTQYF. The chain carries TRBV11-1 and TRBJ2-3; 7 bases map to TRBD2. Germline trimming cut 11 bases from V and 6 bases from J; bases unmatched to any gene: 2. Germline CDR1 is SGHAT and CDR2 is FQDESV (reference sequence). CDR3 length: 10 residues.